These T cell receptor beta chains were read from a single sample in a study of T cells in Graves' hyperthyroidism and ophthalmopathy. MiXCR, run by TCRdb on the multiplex PCR reads, gives a single entry per CDR3 protein. The table includes 300,000 to 400,000 distinct CDR3 sequences, roughly 23% detected once. Sequencing input: blood. The receptors derive from a woman between 50 and 59 years old with Graves' hyperthyroidism. CDR3s include the opening cysteine and the closing phenylalanine or tryptophan. The D gene is left open where the match is weak. The size of a clone is reported for some rows only, either as once, few or many, or as a class for expanded clones.

J: TRBJ1-1; D: .; V: TRBV5-1; size: .; CDR3: CASSLTDNPNTEAFF; DNA: TGCGCCAGCAGCCTAACGGACAACCCGAACACTGAAGCTTTCTTT
J: TRBJ2-1; D: TRBD2; V: TRBV30; size: .; CDR3: CAWSATGSGRAAYEQFF; DNA: TGTGCCTGGAGTGCTACAGGTAGCGGGAGGGCCGCGTATGAGCAGTTCTTC
J: TRBJ2-2; D: .; V: TRBV5-1; size: many; CDR3: CASSLATVNTGELFF; DNA: TGCGCCAGCAGCTTGGCGACTGTGAACACCGGGGAGCTGTTTTTT
J: TRBJ1-1; D: TRBD1; V: TRBV7-9; size: many; CDR3: CASSSWTGTNTEAFF; DNA: TGTGCCAGCAGCTCATGGACAGGGACGAACACTGAAGCTTTCTTT
J: TRBJ1-1; D: TRBD1; V: TRBV5-1; size: many; CDR3: CASSLTGTGANTEAFF; DNA: TGCGCCAGCAGCTTGACGGGGACAGGGGCGAACACTGAAGCTTTCTTT
J: TRBJ2-5; D: TRBD2; V: TRBV3-1; size: many; CDR3: CASSQRLAGGGETQYF; DNA: TGTGCCAGCAGCCAACGACTAGCGGGAGGGGGAGAGACCCAGTACTTC
J: TRBJ2-1; D: TRBD2; V: TRBV5-1; size: many; CDR3: CASRPPGLAVTYNEQFF; DNA: TGCGCCAGCAGGCCCCCGGGACTAGCGGTTACCTACAATGAGCAGTTCTTC
J: TRBJ1-1; D: .; V: TRBV5-6; size: many; CDR3: CASRVPGINTEAFF; DNA: TGTGCCAGCAGGGTTCCGGGGATCAACACTGAAGCTTTCTTT
J: TRBJ2-7; D: TRBD1; V: TRBV6-1; size: many; CDR3: CASSLDRGVEQYF; DNA: TGTGCCAGCAGCTTGGACAGGGGGGTCGAGCAGTACTTC
J: TRBJ1-1; D: TRBD1; V: TRBV2; size: many; CDR3: CASRVDRATNTEAFF; DNA: TGTGCCAGCAGGGTGGACAGGGCGACTAACACTGAAGCTTTCTTT
J: TRBJ1-1; D: .; V: TRBV19; size: .; CDR3: CASSSRTATEAFF; DNA: TGTGCCAGTAGTTCCCGGACGGCTACTGAAGCTTTCTTT
J: TRBJ2-3; D: TRBD1; V: TRBV20-1; size: .; CDR3: CSAGTAPDTQYF; DNA: TGCAGTGCCGGGACAGCTCCAGATACGCAGTATTTT
J: TRBJ2-1; D: TRBD2; V: TRBV5-1; size: many; CDR3: CASSWRASGGNEQFF; DNA: TGCGCCAGCAGCTGGCGGGCTAGCGGGGGGAATGAGCAGTTCTTC
J: TRBJ1-2; D: TRBD1; V: TRBV30; size: .; CDR3: CAWTGQGAGYTF; DNA: TGTGCCTGGACCGGACAGGGGGCGGGCTACACCTTC
J: TRBJ2-1; D: TRBD2; V: TRBV5-1; size: many; CDR3: CASSLRRLAGTDEQFF; DNA: TGCGCCAGCAGCTTGAGAAGACTAGCGGGAACGGATGAGCAGTTCTTC
J: TRBJ2-3; D: .; V: TRBV11-2; size: many; CDR3: CASSLDREARSADTQYF; DNA: TGTGCCAGCAGCTTAGATCGCGAAGCCAGGAGCGCAGATACGCAGTATTTT
J: TRBJ1-2; D: .; V: TRBV6-5; size: few; CDR3: CASSYSAGPYGYTF; DNA: TGTGCCAGCAGTTACTCAGCGGGCCCCTATGGCTACACCTTC
J: TRBJ1-5; D: .; V: TRBV6-2/TRBV6-3; size: many; CDR3: CASSYRINQPQHF; DNA: TGTGCCAGCAGTTACCGGATTAATCAGCCCCAGCATTTT
J: TRBJ2-6; D: .; V: TRBV11-1; size: .; CDR3: CASSQPPSSGANVLTF; DNA: TGTGCCAGCAGTCAACCTCCGAGCTCTGGGGCCAACGTCCTGACTTTC
J: TRBJ1-5; D: TRBD1; V: TRBV19; size: many; CDR3: CASQGTGDRYDRIANQPQHF; DNA: TGTGCCAGTCAAGGGACAGGGGATAGGTACGATAGAATTGCCAATCAGCCCCAGCATTTT
J: TRBJ1-2; D: .; V: TRBV28; size: many; CDR3: CASSIDNYGYTF; DNA: TGTGCCAGCAGTATAGACAACTATGGCTACACCTTC
J: TRBJ1-6; D: TRBD1; V: TRBV28; size: few; CDR3: CASSLGGTGRSPLHF; DNA: TGTGCCAGCAGCCTCGGAGGGACAGGGCGTTCACCCCTCCACTTT
J: TRBJ2-7; D: TRBD2; V: TRBV5-4; size: .; CDR3: CASSATSGAPYEQYF; DNA: TGTGCCAGCAGCGCGACTAGCGGGGCACCCTACGAGCAGTACTTC